This T cell receptor beta chain appears in the sequencing data of a study of T cell repertoires in cytomegalovirus infection. About the research overall: Carrying CMV and the relevant HLA type showed in public TCR beta signatures. Overall study findings and caveats: Identification of carriers of CMV plus the relevant HLA was achieved through cumulative public TCR beta family frequency. The response measured ex vivo was dominated by TCR beta clonotypes (HLA-C-restricted and CMV-specific).

MiXCR was run by TCRdb on the reads, yielding one entry per CDR3 protein. Here the sample spans approximately 630,000 distinct CDR3 sequences, approximately 24% being singletons. The CDR3 runs 16 residues. The V end was cut by 3 bases, the J end by 7 bases, with 22 bases between. From germline, CDR1 is SEHNR and CDR2 FQNEAQ (reference sequence). On this clonotype: Its antigen is still unknown.

The receptor comes from a human donor in good health (CMV status not recorded). Some clones in this sample may be carry-over from other donors' samples. The chain links TRBV7-9 to TRBJ2-7; maybe TRBD2 (6 bases). Sequencing used CD8+ T cells from PBMCs. The CDR3 region is CASSFRSITTAGEQYF. CDR3 bases: TGTGCCAGCAGCTTCCGCTCCATCACCACGGCGGGAGAGCAGTACTTC.